The present T cell receptor beta chain was sequenced within a study of T cells after yellow fever vaccination. Study findings and constraints: Clones that expanded after primary vaccination mostly reappeared after the booster (over 95% CD4, approximately 85% CD8).

The length of the CDR3 is 15 residues. Per germline, CDR1 SGHRS and CDR2 YFSETQ. V lost 1 base to trimming and J lost 7 bases, with 17 bases between them. MiXCR was run by TCRdb on the 5' RACE reads, yielding one entry per CDR3 protein. Among more than 300,000 distinct CDR3 sequences listed, approximately 11% were seen once. Comment on this clonotype: The antigen remains undetermined.

This chain uses TRBV5-1 with TRBJ1-1; no clear D gene. This receptor was identified in a man aged 18 to 30 who received the YFV17D yellow fever vaccine. Sample: CD4+ T cells sorted from PBMCs, taken 45 days after the yellow fever booster vaccination. CDR3: CASSLQMPSVNEAFF. The CDR3 DNA reads TGCGCCAGCAGCTTGCAAATGCCATCTGTGAATGAAGCTTTCTTT.